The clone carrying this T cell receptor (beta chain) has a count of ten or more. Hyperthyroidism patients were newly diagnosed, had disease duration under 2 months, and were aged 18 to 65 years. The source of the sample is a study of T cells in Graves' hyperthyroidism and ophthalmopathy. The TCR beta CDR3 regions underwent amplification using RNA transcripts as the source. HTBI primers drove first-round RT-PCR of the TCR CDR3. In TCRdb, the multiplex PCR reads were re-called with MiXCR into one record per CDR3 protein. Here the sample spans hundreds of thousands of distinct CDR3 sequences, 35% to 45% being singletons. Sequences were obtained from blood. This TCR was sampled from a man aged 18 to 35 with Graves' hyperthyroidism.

The CDR3 sequence is CASTANTGELFF. The CDR3 bases are TGTGCCAGCACCGCGAACACCGGGGAGCTGTTTTTT. This chain joins TRBV2 and TRBJ2-2; D remains unclear. Trimming took off 7 bases at V and 0 bases at J, with 3 bases between the two ends. Germline lookup yields CDR1 SNHLY and CDR2 FYNNEI. CDR3 length: 12 amino acids.